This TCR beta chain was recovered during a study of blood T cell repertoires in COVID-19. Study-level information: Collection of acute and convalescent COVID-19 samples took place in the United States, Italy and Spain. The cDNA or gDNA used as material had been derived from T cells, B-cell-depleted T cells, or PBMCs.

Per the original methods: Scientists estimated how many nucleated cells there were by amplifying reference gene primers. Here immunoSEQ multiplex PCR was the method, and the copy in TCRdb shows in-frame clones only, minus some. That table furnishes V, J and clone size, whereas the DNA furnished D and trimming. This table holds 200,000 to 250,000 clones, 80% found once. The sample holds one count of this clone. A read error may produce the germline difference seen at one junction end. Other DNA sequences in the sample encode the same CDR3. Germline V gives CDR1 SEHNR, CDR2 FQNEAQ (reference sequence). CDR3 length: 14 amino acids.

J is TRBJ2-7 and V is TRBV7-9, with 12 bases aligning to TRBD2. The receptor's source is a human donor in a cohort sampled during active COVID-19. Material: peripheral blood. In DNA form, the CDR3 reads TGTGCCAGCAGCCGGACTAGCGGGGCCTACGAGCAATACTTC. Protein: CASSRTSGAYEQYF.